This passage covers 30 T cell receptor beta chains from one sample sequenced in a study of spatial heterogeneity in lung cancer. TCRdb analysed the 5' RACE reads with MiXCR anew, one entry per CDR3 protein. The sample yields several thousand distinct CDR3 sequences, roughly 5.7% seen once. The time point here: sample taken at primary tumor resection. Unsorted whole RNA from tumor, nontumor lung or frozen PBMC underwent sequencing. This specimen consisted of normal lung tissue next to the tumor, obtained at surgery. All receptors come from a female donor with early-stage non-small cell lung cancer.

This clonotype showed up many times. The size of this beta chain means little, since it is a stray read in a library made for alpha chains. The genes are TRBV13 and TRBJ1-2, with D possibly TRBD1 on 6 matching bases. Looked up from germline, CDR1 is PRHDT and CDR2 is FYEKMQ (reference sequence). CDR3 length: 16 residues. Trimming left V 5 bases short and J 2 bases short, with 18 bases between. The CDR3 DNA is TGTGCCAGCAGCCCAAACCAGGACAGAACAAACTATGGCTACACCTTC. Residues: CASSPNQDRTNYGYTF.

A few counts support this clonotype. The library was built for alpha chains, so this beta chain is an off-target read and its size means little. The V and J genes are TRBV18 and TRBJ2-3, with D unclear. The V gene lost 2 bases and the J gene lost 2 bases, with 2 bases spanning the gap. Looked up from germline, CDR1 is KGHSH and CDR2 is LQKENI. CDR3 size: 12 residues. The CDR3 DNA is TGTGCCAGCTCACCATACACAGATACGCAGTATTTT. Translating gives CASSPYTDTQYF. Using reference TRBV18 and TRBJ2-3 for the parts outside the CDR3, the full variable domain is NAGVMQNPRHLVRRRGQEARLRCSPMKGHSHVYWYRQLPEEGLKFMVYLQKENIIDESGMPKERFSAEFPKEGPSILRIQQVVRGDSAAYFCASSPYTDTQYFGPGTRLTVL.

Only a few counts were recorded for this clonotype. This beta chain is off target for a library built for alpha chains, so its abundance means little. The chain couples TRBV5-4 to TRBJ2-1; 10 nucleotides align to TRBD2. V lost 5 bases, J lost 4 bases, and 9 bases stayed unmatched. Germline CDR1 reads SGHNT; CDR2 reads YYREEE (reference sequence). The CDR3 sequence is 16 residues long. The CDR3 is CASRTTGLAKYNEQFF. CDR3 in DNA: TGTGCCAGCAGAACGACGGGACTAGCGAAATACAATGAGCAGTTCTTC.

This clonotype has a count of ten or more. A library prepared for alpha chains yielded this beta chain as an off-target read; its size is of little meaning. V is TRBV5-4 and J is TRBJ1-2, with D hard to call. The CDR3 loop spans 12 amino acids. Germline-derived CDR1 and CDR2 are SGHNT and YYREEE (reference sequence). V was pared by 0 bases and J by 4 bases, with 4 bases between. Written as DNA, the CDR3 is TGTGCCAGCAGCTTGGACAGCTATGGCTACACCTTC. This gives the protein CASSLDSYGYTF.

This clonotype appeared a few times. The library was designed around alpha chains, so this beta chain is a stray read whose abundance carries little weight. The genes are TRBV20-1 and TRBJ2-1, with 14 bases lining up with TRBD2. V dropped 5 bases and J dropped 8; count of bases not matched to a gene: 8. The CDR3 has 15 residues. CDR1 and CDR2 (germline): DFQATT, SNEGSKA (reference sequence). The CDR3 is CSAPRGTSGSDEQFF. In DNA form, the CDR3 reads TGCAGTGCTCCCCGAGGGACTAGCGGGAGTGATGAGCAGTTCTTC.

This clonotype was observed a handful of times. For a library built for alpha chains, this beta chain is a stray read; little rests on its size. This chain uses TRBV10-3 with TRBJ1-5; no reliable D call. The CDR3 totals 17 residues. Germline V lookup: CDR1 ENHRY, CDR2 SYGVKD. Trimming removed 0 bases at V and 4 bases at J, with 16 bases between. The CDR3 nucleotides read TGTGCCATCAGTGAGTCCACGGCAGAAAAACGTAATCAGCCCCAGCATTTT. Protein: CAISESTAEKRNQPQHF.

This clonotype was observed a handful of times. A much more abundant neighbour one base away suggests this may be a read error. Because the library targeted alpha chains, this beta chain is an off-target read whose size means little. The chain links TRBV6-6 to TRBJ2-2, with a weak D call TRBD2 (6 bases). This CDR3 spans 14 amino acids. Germline CDR1 reads MNHNY; CDR2 reads SVGAGI (reference sequence). V was trimmed by 7 bases and J by 5 bases, leaving 14 bases between them. CDR3 sequence: CASMYGSWTGELFF. The CDR3 DNA reads as TGTGCCAGCATGTACGGGAGTTGGACCGGGGAGCTGTTTTTT.

By sample fraction, this clonotype is medium-sized. This beta chain is an unintended read in a library built for alpha chains; its size means little. The rearrangement joins TRBV18 to TRBJ2-1; D is perhaps TRBD1 or TRBD2 (6 bases each). There are 15 residues in the CDR3. The germline gives CDR1 KGHSH, CDR2 LQKENI. Trimming left V 6 bases short and J 1 base short, with 13 bases between. The CDR3 here is CASSAGGGSYNEQFF. CDR3 DNA: TGTGCCAGCTCGGCTGGAGGGGGGTCCTACAATGAGCAGTTCTTC.

As for this clonotype: The library was prepared for alpha chains; this beta chain is a stray read, so its frequency means little. J is TRBJ2-1 and V is TRBV5-1; the D is unclear. The CDR3 extends over 14 amino acids. Trimming shortened V by 1 base and J by 6 bases, and 11 bases separated the two germline ends. Germline CDR1 reads SGHRS; CDR2 reads YFSETQ. The CDR3 DNA is TGCGCCAGCAGCTTGAGGTTTGGGGTCAATGAGCAGTTCTTC. It codes for CASSLRFGVNEQFF.

This clonotype was detected many times. This beta chain was picked up by a library intended for alpha chains and is off target, so its count carries little meaning. CDR3 bases: TGTGCCTGGAGTGCATCGGGGGCCGGGGAGCTGTTTTTT. Its translation is CAWSASGAGELFF. The chain joins TRBV30 to TRBJ2-2; TRBD2 is a possible D gene (6 bases). CDR3 size: 13 residues. V lost 1 base and J lost 6, with 9 bases in between. Germline assignment: CDR1 GTSNPN and CDR2 SVGIG (reference sequence).

This clonotype was seen at least ten times. This beta chain is a stray sequence in a library constructed for alpha chains; its clone size is not meaningful. The chain combines TRBV21-1 with TRBJ1-2; the table's D call, TRBD1, has no DNA check behind it. TRBV21-1 is a listed pseudogene. This CDR3 spans 15 amino acids. CDR3 loop: CASSTTTPGSYGYTF. CDR3 DNA sequence: TGTGCCAGCAGCACAACAACTCCGGGGTCTTATGGCTACACCTTC.

This clonotype was seen at least ten times. Found in a library prepared for alpha chains, this beta chain is an off-target read, and its abundance has little meaning. The chain recombines TRBV10-1 with TRBJ2-7, with D uncertain. The CDR3 sequence is 12 residues long. The germline V gene has CDR1 WNHNN and CDR2 SYGVQD (reference sequence). Trimming removed 0 bases at V and 7 bases at J, with 7 bases between. As DNA, the CDR3 is TGCGCCAGCAGTGAGTCGTTGAGGGAGCAGTACTTC. Translating it yields CASSESLREQYF.

This clonotype is medium-sized (0.01 to 0.1%) in the sample. With the library built for alpha chains, this beta chain is off target and its frequency is not meaningful. This rearrangement joins TRBV25-1 to TRBJ2-5, with D tentatively TRBD2 (6 bases). Trimming took off 1 base at V and 3 bases at J, with 9 bases between the two ends. The CDR3 totals 14 residues. The germline V gene has CDR1 MGHDK and CDR2 SYGVNS. CDR3 DNA sequence: TGTGCCAGCAGTGAATTTGGGGGGAAAGAGACCCAGTACTTC. Encoded protein: CASSEFGGKETQYF. Supplemented by reference TRBV25-1 and TRBJ2-5, the full variable domain reads EADIYQTPRYLVIGTGKKITLECSQTMGHDKMYWYQQDPGMELHLIHYSYGVNSTEKGDLSSESTVSRIRTEHFPLTLESARPSHTSQYLCASSEFGGKETQYFGPGTRLLVL.

This clonotype showed up many times. Little can be read into the size of this beta chain, an off-target read in a library designed for alpha chains. The rearrangement joins TRBV3-1 to TRBJ1-2; D not resolved. CDR3 length equals 15 residues. CDR1 is LGHDT and CDR2 is YNNKEL in the germline V gene (reference sequence). Trimming shortened V by 1 base and J by 0 bases, and 9 bases separated the two germline ends. The CDR3 protein is CASSQVHNSNYGYTF. CDR3 coding DNA: TGTGCCAGCAGCCAAGTCCACAATTCTAACTATGGCTACACCTTC.

By frequency in the sample, this clonotype is medium-sized. In a library made to pick up alpha chains, this beta chain is a stray read with a size that means little. The J gene is TRBJ2-1, the V gene TRBV2, with D possibly being TRBD1 (6 bases). The CDR3 spans 18 residues. With 4 bases removed from V and 2 bases from J, the gap between germline ends came to 21 bases. CDR1 and CDR2 (germline): SNHLY, FYNNEI. The CDR3 loop reads CASSGSYRVESPYNEQFF. The CDR3 DNA reads as TGTGCCAGCAGTGGTTCTTACAGGGTAGAATCACCCTACAATGAGCAGTTCTTC.

This clonotype is medium-sized within its sample. The library was prepared for alpha chains; this beta chain is a stray read, so its frequency means little. The chain recombines TRBV5-4 with TRBJ2-3; the match to TRBD2 covers 13 bases. The CDR3 has 16 residues. Trimming took 4 bases from V and 0 from J; bases not matched to a gene: 2. Germline lookup yields CDR1 SGHNT and CDR2 YYREEE (reference sequence). The CDR3 spells CASSRGLAGSTDTQYF. DNA for the CDR3: TGTGCCAGCAGCCGGGGACTAGCGGGGAGCACAGATACGCAGTATTTT.

This clonotype was recorded at least ten times. This beta chain represents an off-target read in a library built for alpha chains; its size is of limited meaning. This chain connects TRBV5-4 to TRBJ2-7; TRBD1 aligns across 9 bases. With V trimmed by 4 bases and J by 4 bases, 9 bases remained unmatched. The CDR3 has 15 amino acids. Germline V gene sequence: CDR1 SGHNT, CDR2 YYREEE (reference sequence). CDR3 sequence: CASSPRETGGYEQYF. The CDR3 coding sequence is TGTGCCAGCAGCCCCCGGGAGACAGGGGGTTACGAGCAGTACTTC. The full variable domain, completed using reference TRBV5-4 and TRBJ2-7, is ETGVTQSPTHLIKTRGQQVTLRCSSQSGHNTVSWYQQALGQGPQFIFQYYREEENGRGNFPPRFSGLQFPNYSSELNVNALELDDSALYLCASSPRETGGYEQYFGPGTRLTVT.

Points on this clonotype: This beta chain is an unintended read in a library built for alpha chains; its size means little. This chain connects TRBV28 to TRBJ1-2, with 10 bases identical to TRBD1. The germline V gene encodes CDR1 MDHEN and CDR2 SYDVKM. J lost 4 bases, V lost 6 bases, and 8 bases had no gene match. The CDR3 spans 15 residues. The CDR3 loop reads CASSTRTGGFYGYTF. In DNA, the CDR3 is TGTGCCAGCAGCACCCGGACAGGGGGGTTCTATGGCTACACCTTC.

Many counts were recorded for this clonotype. Within a library made for alpha chains, this beta chain is off target, and its count is uninformative. The genes are TRBV6-6 and TRBJ1-1; D is undetermined. The germline CDR1 and CDR2 sequences are MNHNY and SVGAGI (reference sequence). Trimming shortened V by 4 bases and J by 2 bases, and 8 bases separated the two germline ends. This CDR3 comprises 13 residues. The CDR3 region has the DNA TGTGCCAGCAGTTTCCAACCTAACACTGAAGCTTTCTTT. Amino acids: CASSFQPNTEAFF.

This clonotype was seen repeatedly, ten times or more. Within a library made for alpha chains, this beta chain is off target, and its count is uninformative. This chain connects TRBV20-1 to TRBJ1-2, with D uncertain. The CDR3 extends over 11 amino acids. CDR1 is DFQATT, CDR2 SNEGSKA, per germline (reference sequence). Trimming removed 6 bases from V and 2 bases from J, with 7 bases in between. CDR3 coding DNA: TGCAGTGCCCTGGGAAACTATGGCTACACCTTC. Translation gives CSALGNYGYTF.

By share of the sample, this clonotype is medium-sized. Because the library targeted alpha chains, this beta chain is an off-target read whose size means little. V is TRBV20-1 and J is TRBJ2-7; 7 nucleotides agree with TRBD2. J lost 7 bases, V lost 3 bases, and 6 bases had no gene match. CDR3 length: 12 amino acids. Germline-derived CDR1 and CDR2 are DFQATT and SNEGSKA (reference sequence). CDR3 coding DNA: TGCAGTGCTAGTCGACTAGCACGGGAGCAGTACTTC. Translation: CSASRLAREQYF.

This clonotype was recorded many times. Because this beta chain is a stray read in a library intended to capture alpha chains, its abundance should not be given much weight. Here the CDR3 reads CASSAGTSGYSYEQYF. In DNA, the CDR3 is TGTGCCAGCAGCGCCGGGACTAGCGGGTACTCCTACGAGCAGTACTTC. The chain links TRBV7-6 to TRBJ2-7, with TRBD2 matching over 12 bases. Germline V CDR1 and CDR2: SGHVS, FNYEAQ. The length of the CDR3 is 16 residues. The V segment lost 5 bases and the J segment 0 bases; nucleotides outside the gene matches: 5.

This clonotype is termed medium-sized (0.01 to 0.1%). Found in a library prepared for alpha chains, this beta chain is an off-target read, and its abundance has little meaning. The DNA of the CDR3 is TGTGCCAGCAGCTTAGATTCCCTCTCTGGTACTTATGGCTACACCTTC. This encodes CASSLDSLSGTYGYTF. V and J are TRBV7-8 and TRBJ1-2, with D uncertain. CDR1 is SGHVS, CDR2 FQNEAQ, per germline. Trimming removed 1 base at V and 5 bases at J, with 17 bases between. CDR3 length: 16 amino acids.

In the case of this clonotype: This beta chain is a stray read from a library made for alpha chains; its abundance is not meaningful. V is TRBV24-1 and J is TRBJ1-1; tentatively, D is TRBD1 (5 bases). The CDR3 spans 12 residues. The V and J ends lost 4 bases and 7 bases respectively, with 9 bases between them. The germline gives CDR1 KGHDR, CDR2 SFDVKD. The CDR3 is CATSEGDHEAFF. CDR3 nucleotides: TGTGCCACCAGTGAAGGGGACCATGAAGCTTTCTTT.

This clonotype qualifies as medium-sized. This beta chain is a stray read from a library made for alpha chains; its abundance is not meaningful. The rearrangement joins TRBV28 to TRBJ2-1; the D gene is possibly TRBD1 (6 bases). This CDR3 contains 14 residues. V was pared by 3 bases and J by 5 bases, with 11 bases between. CDR1 MDHEN and CDR2 SYDVKM come from the germline V gene. CDR3 protein: CASSFRTDNNEQFF. The CDR3 bases are TGTGCCAGCAGTTTCCGGACAGATAACAATGAGCAGTTCTTC.

At least ten counts were recorded for this clonotype. Since the library was made to target alpha chains, this beta chain is a stray read and its abundance is not meaningful. The chain recombines TRBV4-1 with TRBJ2-1; a possible D gene is TRBD2 (6 bases). Trimming left V 5 bases short and J 8 bases short, with 22 bases between. The CDR3 contains 16 residues. CDR1 and CDR2 from the germline V gene are MGHRA and YSYEKL. The CDR3 nucleotides are TGCGCCAGCAGCGTCGTTAGACTAGTTAAGGGCGATGAGCAGTTCTTC. Protein sequence: CASSVVRLVKGDEQFF.

In its sample, this clonotype ranks as medium-sized (0.01 to 0.1%). Since the library was made to target alpha chains, this beta chain is a stray read and its abundance is not meaningful. The J gene is TRBJ2-1, the V gene TRBV28, with 7 bases fitting TRBD2. Germline V gene lookup returns CDR1 MDHEN and CDR2 SYDVKM. The CDR3 loop spans 14 amino acids. V lost 10 bases and J lost 0; bases outside the gene matches: 6. CDR3 sequence (DNA): TGTGCCACTAAGGGAGGGAGCTCCTACAATGAGCAGTTCTTC. It specifies CATKGGSSYNEQFF.

The sample holds many counts of this clonotype. Because the library targeted alpha chains, this beta chain is an off-target read whose size means little. The rearrangement uses TRBV5-1 and TRBJ2-1; 7 bases match TRBD1. Germline V gene data show CDR1 as SGHRS and CDR2 as YFSETQ. The J segment lost 6 bases and the V segment lost 1 base, leaving 1 base of the junction unmatched. There are 13 residues in the CDR3. The CDR3 bases are TGCGCCAGCAGCTTGACAGGGGTCAATGAGCAGTTCTTC. Its protein product is CASSLTGVNEQFF.

In regard to this clonotype: The library was designed around alpha chains, so this beta chain is a stray read whose abundance carries little weight. The V and J genes are TRBV25-1 and TRBJ2-5, with 7 bases lining up with TRBD1. V dropped 3 bases and J dropped 4; count of bases not matched to a gene: 5. The CDR3 length is 14 residues. Germline assignment: CDR1 MGHDK and CDR2 SYGVNS. CDR3: CASSEIRQGETQYF. Written as DNA, the CDR3 is TGTGCCAGCAGTGAGATAAGACAGGGAGAGACCCAGTACTTC.

This clonotype came up a few times. This beta chain slipped into a library made for alpha chains as a stray read, so its size is not meaningful. The chain couples TRBV5-1 to TRBJ1-2; D perhaps matches TRBD1 (5 bases). This CDR3 contains 14 residues. Trimming removed 4 bases at V and 4 bases at J, with 14 bases between. Germline V lookup: CDR1 SGHRS, CDR2 YFSETQ. CDR3 bases: TGCGCCAGCAGCGAATCCGGGACTGCCTATGGCTACACCTTC. The encoded protein is CASSESGTAYGYTF.